This TCR beta chain comes out of a study of blood T cell repertoires in COVID-19. Study processing details: It was from reference gene primer amplification that nucleated cell counts were estimated. Profiling relied on immunoSEQ multiplex PCR, and the TCRdb table lists in-frame clones only, not all of them. For V, J and clone size, that table is used; D and trimming come from the DNA. The sample lists about 270,000 clones, about nine tenths occurring once. Trimming took off 1 base at V and 0 bases at J, with 10 bases between the two ends. The CDR3 contains 15 residues. Germline assignment: CDR1 SGHRS and CDR2 YFSETQ.

The chain uses TRBV5-1 and TRBJ1-1; D unclear. The specimen sequenced was PBMCs or T cells enriched from blood (not recorded which). The source is a woman under 30 who had recovered from COVID-19. The CDR3 DNA follows: TGCGCCAGCAGCTTGTCGTCAGGCCTGAACACTGAAGCTTTCTTT. Protein product: CASSLSSGLNTEAFF.